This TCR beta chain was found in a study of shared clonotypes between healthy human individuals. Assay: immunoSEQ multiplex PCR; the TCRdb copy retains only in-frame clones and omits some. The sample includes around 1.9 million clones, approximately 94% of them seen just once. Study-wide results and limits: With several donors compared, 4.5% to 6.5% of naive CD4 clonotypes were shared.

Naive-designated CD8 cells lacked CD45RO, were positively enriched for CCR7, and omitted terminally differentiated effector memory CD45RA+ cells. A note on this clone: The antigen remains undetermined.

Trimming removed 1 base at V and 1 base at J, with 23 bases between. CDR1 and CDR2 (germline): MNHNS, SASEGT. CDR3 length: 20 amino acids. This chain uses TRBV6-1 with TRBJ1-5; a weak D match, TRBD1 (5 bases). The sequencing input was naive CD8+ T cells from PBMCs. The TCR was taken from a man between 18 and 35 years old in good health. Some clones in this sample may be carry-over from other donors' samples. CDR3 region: CASSEVRDPIGLRSNQPQHF. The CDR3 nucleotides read TGTGCCAGCAGTGAAGTTCGGGACCCTATAGGGTTAAGGAGCAATCAGCCCCAGCATTTT.